This T cell receptor beta chain was captured in a study of PD-1 blockade in classical Hodgkin lymphoma. Study in general: Nivolumab dosing for patients was 3 mg/kg, administered intravenously every 2 weeks.

TCRdb keeps only in-frame clones here, not all; method: immunoSEQ multiplex PCR. The sample yields about 44,000 clones, 55% to 80% seen once. Regarding time point: cycle 4 day 1 (C4D1), after six to seven weeks of nivolumab. Every single patient, without exception, relapsed after autologous stem cell transplantation, and brentuximab vedotin exposure varied. This CDR3 contains 15 residues. Per the germline V gene, CDR1 is SEHNR and CDR2 is FQNEAQ (reference sequence). The V segment lost 5 bases and the J segment 5 bases; nucleotides outside the gene matches: 11. The receptor comes from a human donor with classical Hodgkin lymphoma. Sequenced material: peripheral blood mononuclear cells (PBMCs), taken before the fourth cycle of nivolumab. The chain is built from TRBV7-9 and TRBJ2-5; 7 bases match TRBD1. As DNA, the CDR3 is TGTGCCAGCAGCGCGTCTACAGGGGATGCGGAGACCCAGTACTTC. Protein sequence: CASSASTGDAETQYF.